The 18 T cell receptor beta chains below come from one sample, sequenced in a study of blood T cell repertoires in COVID-19. Clones were sequenced by immunoSEQ multiplex PCR, and TCRdb holds only the in-frame ones, with some missing. The sample includes about 140,000 clones, approximately 84% of them seen just once. The sequencing input was peripheral blood. Receptors were obtained from a human donor in a cohort sampled during active COVID-19.

The chain recombines TRBV6-2 or TRBV6-3 with TRBJ2-2; TRBD1 matches at 11 bases. This CDR3 contains 14 residues. Germline CDR1 MNHEY, CDR2 SVGEGT. The V gene end was trimmed by 5 bases and the J gene end by 6 bases; junction bases not matched to a gene: 2. This CDR3 is CASSTDRGPGELFF. CDR3 nucleotides: TGTGCCAGCAGTACGGACAGGGGGCCCGGGGAGCTGTTTTTT.

V gene TRBV30 combines with J gene TRBJ1-2, with 7 bases identical to TRBD1. Trimming cost V 1 base and J 7 bases; bases outside gene matches: 6. This CDR3 region has 13 residues. From germline, CDR1 is GTSNPN and CDR2 SVGIG (reference sequence). The DNA of the CDR3 is TGTGCCTGGAGTGACCTCTCAGGGGGTGGCTACACCTTC. This encodes CAWSDLSGGGYTF. Drawing the rest from reference TRBV30 and TRBJ1-2, the complete variable domain is SQTIHQWPATLVQPVGSPLSLECTVEGTSNPNLYWYRQAAGRGLQLLFYSVGIGQISSEVPQNLSASRPQDRQFILSSKKLLLSDSGFYLCAWSDLSGGGYTFGSGTRLTVV.

The genes are TRBV15 and TRBJ1-6; possible D gene TRBD1, 6 bases. Germline V gene sequence: CDR1 LNHNV, CDR2 YYDKDF (reference sequence). Trimming cost V 3 bases and J 3 bases, with 9 bases left between them. The CDR3 runs 15 residues. CDR3 residues: CATSSGTSYNSPLHF. For the CDR3, the DNA is TGTGCCACCAGCAGTGGGACAAGCTATAATTCACCCCTCCACTTT.

The rearrangement uses TRBV3-1 (or the pseudogene TRBV3-2) and TRBJ1-2, with 7 bases aligning to TRBD1. With 2 bases clipped from V and 3 bases from J, the junction kept 3 bases outside the gene matches. The V gene's germline CDR1 is LGHDT and CDR2 YNNKEL (reference sequence). The length of the CDR3 is 14 residues. The CDR3 region has the DNA TGTGCCAGCAGCCAACGACAGGGTTACTATGGCTACACCTTC. Translation gives CASSQRQGYYGYTF.

The rearrangement uses TRBV10-1 and TRBJ2-5; 10 bases align to TRBD1. Germline CDR1 is WNHNN and CDR2 is SYGVQD (reference sequence). The junction had 12 bases not matched to a gene; V was cut back by 6 bases and J by 5 bases. The CDR3 covers 16 residues. The CDR3 here is CASRTGGDFKRETQYF. In nucleotides, the CDR3 is TGCGCCAGCAGGACAGGGGGCGATTTCAAGAGGGAGACCCAGTACTTC.

This clone was counted between two and nine times. This chain links TRBV9 with TRBJ2-3; D ambiguous. The CDR3 is made up of 15 amino acids. Trimming removed 2 bases from V and 3 bases from J, with 13 bases in between. Germline values: CDR1 SGDLS, CDR2 YYNGEE. CDR3 coding DNA: TGTGCCAGCAGCGTTAGATCCTCCCTTACAGATACGCAGTATTTT. Protein product: CASSVRSSLTDTQYF.

The chain has TRBV5-1 and TRBJ2-1, with TRBD2 identical over 9 bases. V was pared by 0 bases and J by 6 bases, with 7 bases of the junction left unmatched. Germline CDR1 and CDR2: SGHRS and YFSETQ. The CDR3 spans 16 residues. For the CDR3, the DNA is TGCGCCAGCAGCTTGGATAGTAGCGGGGGTTTCAATGAGCAGTTCTTC. Protein product: CASSLDSSGGFNEQFF.

V usage is TRBV3-1 (or the pseudogene TRBV3-2) and J usage is TRBJ2-3, with 10 positions matching TRBD2. This CDR3 is 16 amino acids long. The germline V gene has CDR1 LGHDT and CDR2 YNNKEL (reference sequence). The ends lost 2 bases at V and 2 bases at J; junction bases unmatched: 4. The CDR3, as DNA: TGTGCCAGCAGCCAACTACTAGCGGGATACACAGATACGCAGTATTTT. Translating gives CASSQLLAGYTDTQYF.

The rearrangement joins TRBV7-9 to TRBJ1-1; the D gene is possibly TRBD1 (6 bases). This CDR3 region has 16 residues. Per germline, CDR1 SEHNR and CDR2 FQNEAQ (reference sequence). The ends were cut back, 3 bases at V and 4 bases at J, with 18 bases in the middle. Written as DNA, the CDR3 is TGTGCCAGCAGCTTTCGGGTAGGGGCAGGGGCCACTGAAGCTTTCTTT. Amino acid sequence: CASSFRVGAGATEAFF.

J is TRBJ1-3 and V is TRBV7-6, with D unclear. V lost 5 bases, J lost 4 bases, and 6 bases lay in between. This CDR3 comprises 12 residues. Germline values: CDR1 SGHVS, CDR2 FNYEAQ. The CDR3 is CASSPTGNTIYF. In nucleotides, the CDR3 is TGTGCCAGCAGCCCTACCGGAAACACCATATATTTT.

The chain carries TRBV7-2 and TRBJ2-5, with 8 bases lining up with TRBD2. The J segment lost 1 base and the V segment lost 5 bases, leaving 9 bases of the junction unmatched. Per the germline V gene, CDR1 is SGHTA and CDR2 is FQGNSA. This CDR3 spans 16 amino acids. CDR3 in amino acids: CASSGLAGGFQETQYF. The CDR3 region has the DNA TGTGCCAGCAGCGGCTTGGCGGGGGGCTTCCAAGAGACCCAGTACTTC.

The V call is TRBV3-1 (or the pseudogene TRBV3-2), the J call TRBJ1-2; TRBD1 is a possible D gene (5 bases). Between the trimmed V and J ends, which lost 2 bases and 4 bases, there was a span of 14 bases. The CDR3 sequence is 15 residues long. CDR1 is LGHDT and CDR2 is YNNKEL in the germline V gene (reference sequence). CDR3 DNA sequence: TGTGCCAGCAGCCAACAAGCGACAGACACCTATGGCTACACCTTC. Translating gives CASSQQATDTYGYTF.

The chain employs TRBV2 and TRBJ2-5; unclear D gene. V lost 4 bases, J lost 2 bases, and 11 bases lay in between. The CDR3 runs 14 residues. Germline V gives CDR1 SNHLY, CDR2 FYNNEI. CDR3 sequence: CASSVASQQETQYF. In DNA, the CDR3 is TGTGCCAGCAGTGTGGCAAGTCAGCAAGAGACCCAGTACTTC.

The table lists this clone with a count of one. V gene TRBV6-2 or TRBV6-3 combines with J gene TRBJ1-2; D gene unclear. Germline V CDR1 and CDR2: MNHEY, SVGEGT. Deletions cut 5 bases from V and 5 bases from J, with 12 bases between. The CDR3 is 13 amino acids. The CDR3 DNA reads TGTGCCAGCAGTACGAGAGGCCTTTATGGCTACACCTTC. It translates to CASSTRGLYGYTF.

This chain joins TRBV5-1 and TRBJ1-4; unclear D gene. CDR3 length: 15 residues. Deletions cut 0 bases from V and 7 bases from J, with 13 bases between. Germline V lookup: CDR1 SGHRS, CDR2 YFSETQ. The CDR3 is CASSLDSSRSEKLFF. In nucleotides, the CDR3 is TGCGCCAGCAGCTTGGATTCCTCCCGGAGTGAAAAACTGTTTTTT. Full variable domain (rest looked up from reference TRBV5-1 and TRBJ1-4): KAGVTQTPRYLIKTRGQQVTLSCSPISGHRSVSWYQQTPGQGLQFLFEYFSETQRNKGNFPGRFSGRQFSNSRSEMNVSTLELGDSALYLCASSLDSSRSEKLFFGSGTQLSVL.

The rearrangement links TRBV5-1 to TRBJ2-2; D remains ambiguous. The CDR3 consists of 13 residues. Germline loops: CDR1 SGHRS, CDR2 YFSETQ. The germline V and J ends were trimmed by 1 base and 6 bases, with 7 bases remaining between them. CDR3: CASSLSFPGELFF. CDR3 DNA sequence: TGCGCCAGCAGCTTGTCTTTTCCCGGGGAGCTGTTTTTT.

The chain uses TRBV5-6 and TRBJ2-2; D perhaps matches TRBD1 (5 bases). Germline V CDR1 and CDR2: SGHDT, YYEEEE. The V and J ends lost 5 bases and 7 bases respectively, with 21 bases between them. The CDR3 spans 16 residues. CDR3 nucleotides: TGTGCCAGCAGAAATCGTTCCAGGACAAGCTTCGGGGAGCTGTTTTTT. Encoded protein: CASRNRSRTSFGELFF.

This chain uses TRBV9 with TRBJ2-1; D remains ambiguous. Trimming took 0 bases from V and 6 from J, leaving 7 bases between them. CDR1 is SGDLS and CDR2 is YYNGEE in the germline V gene. This CDR3 region has 13 residues. The CDR3 loop is CASSVAGSNEQFF. CDR3 sequence (DNA): TGTGCCAGCAGCGTAGCCGGGTCCAATGAGCAGTTCTTC.